This T cell receptor beta chain was found in a study of low-dose radiotherapy and immunotherapy resistance in tumors. Turning to the study itself: Patients were treated with intravenous nivolumab at 240 mg every two weeks and were also dosed with ipilimumab at 1 mg/kg every six weeks. Patients took 300 mg oral aspirin daily for four cycles from cycle 1 day 1.

The sample's time point: after trial treatment. Treatment meaning: LDRT plus nivolumab, ipilimumab, low-dose cyclophosphamide and aspirin (RACIN trial). Every donor was treated with nivolumab, ipilimumab, aspirin, low-dose cyclophosphamide and also low-dose radiotherapy. CDR1 and CDR2 from the germline V gene are MDHEN and SYDVKM. The V gene lost 5 bases and the J gene lost 0 bases, with 17 bases spanning the gap. CDR3 size: 17 residues. With TRAV- and TRBV-specific primers, first-strand cDNA was made, covering the alpha and beta chains. With a constant-region primer and a V-primer adapter, TCRs were subjected to about 20 PCR cycles of amplification. TCRdb recomputed calls from the reads with MiXCR, one row per CDR3 protein. Altogether tens of thousands of distinct CDR3 sequences are present, 20% to 25% being singletons, with the ten largest covering 9.5% to 15%.

The clonotype comes from a female donor with ovarian cancer. Material: PBMCs, obtained after low-dose radiotherapy plus immunotherapy. This chain uses TRBV28 with TRBJ1-5; possible D gene TRBD1, 5 bases. In DNA, the CDR3 is TGTGCCAGCAGTGAACCTGGTGGGGGTGTTAGCAATCAGCCCCAGCATTTT. Residues: CASSEPGGGVSNQPQHF.